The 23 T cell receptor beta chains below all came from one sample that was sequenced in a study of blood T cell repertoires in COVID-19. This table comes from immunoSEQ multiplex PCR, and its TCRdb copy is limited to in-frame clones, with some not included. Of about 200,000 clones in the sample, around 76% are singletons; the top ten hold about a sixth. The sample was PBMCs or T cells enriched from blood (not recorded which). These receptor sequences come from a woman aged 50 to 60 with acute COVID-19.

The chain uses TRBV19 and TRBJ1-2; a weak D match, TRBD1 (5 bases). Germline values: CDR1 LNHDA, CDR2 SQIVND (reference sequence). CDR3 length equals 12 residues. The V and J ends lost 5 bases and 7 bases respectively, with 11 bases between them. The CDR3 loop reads CASSGRGAGYTF. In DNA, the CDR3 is TGTGCCAGTAGTGGGAGGGGAGCTGGCTACACCTTC.

CDR3 sequence reads: CASTTVPPWQPQHF. The CDR3 DNA follows: TGTGCCAGCACCACAGTCCCTCCTTGGCAGCCCCAGCATTTT. The chain is built from TRBV28 and TRBJ1-5; D not certain. The V end lost 7 bases, the J end lost 7 bases, and 17 bases lay between the germline ends. The CDR3 sequence is 14 residues long. Germline V CDR1 and CDR2: MDHEN, SYDVKM.

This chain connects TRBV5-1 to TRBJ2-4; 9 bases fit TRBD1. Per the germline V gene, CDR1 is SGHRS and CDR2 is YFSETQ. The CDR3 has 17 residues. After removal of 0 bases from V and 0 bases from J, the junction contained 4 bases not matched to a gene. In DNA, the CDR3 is TGCGCCAGCAGCTTGGGGGACAGGGTGTTAGCCAAAAACATTCAGTACTTC. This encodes CASSLGDRVLAKNIQYF.

CDR3 in DNA: TGTGCCAGCAGACGGGGGGCCTCATCGCCCCAGCATTTT. It translates to CASRRGASSPQHF. The rearrangement uses TRBV7-2 and TRBJ1-5; TRBD1 might be the D (6 bases). Deletions cut 6 bases from V and 9 bases from J, with 15 bases between. The CDR3 runs 13 residues. The V gene's germline CDR1 is SGHTA and CDR2 FQGNSA.

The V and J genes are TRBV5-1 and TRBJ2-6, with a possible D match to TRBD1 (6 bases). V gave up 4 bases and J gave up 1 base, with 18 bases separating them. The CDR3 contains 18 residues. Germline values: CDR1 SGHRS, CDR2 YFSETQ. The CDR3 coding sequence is TGCGCCAGCAGCAGATACAGGGATGCGACTTCTGGGGCCAACGTCCTGACTTTC. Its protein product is CASSRYRDATSGANVLTF.

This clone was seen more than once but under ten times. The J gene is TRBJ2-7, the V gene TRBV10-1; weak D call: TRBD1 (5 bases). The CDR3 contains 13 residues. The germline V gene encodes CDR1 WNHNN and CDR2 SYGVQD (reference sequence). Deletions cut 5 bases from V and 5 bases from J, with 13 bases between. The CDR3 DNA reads TGCGCCAGCAGTAGGGCAGGGATCAACGAGCAGTACGTC. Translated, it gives CASSRAGINEQYV.

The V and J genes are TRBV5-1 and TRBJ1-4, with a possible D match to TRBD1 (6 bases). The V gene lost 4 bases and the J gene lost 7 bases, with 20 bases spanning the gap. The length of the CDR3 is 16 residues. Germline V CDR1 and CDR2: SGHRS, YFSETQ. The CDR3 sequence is CASSIQGREFGEKLFF. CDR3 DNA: TGCGCCAGCAGCATACAGGGTAGGGAGTTTGGTGAAAAACTGTTTTTT.

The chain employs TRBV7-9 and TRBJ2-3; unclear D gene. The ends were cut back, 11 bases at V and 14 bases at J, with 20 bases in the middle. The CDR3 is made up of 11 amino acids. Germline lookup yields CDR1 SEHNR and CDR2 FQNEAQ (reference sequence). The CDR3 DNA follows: TGTGCCGTCACCGACAACAGATTACGGTATTTT. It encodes CAVTDNRLRYF.

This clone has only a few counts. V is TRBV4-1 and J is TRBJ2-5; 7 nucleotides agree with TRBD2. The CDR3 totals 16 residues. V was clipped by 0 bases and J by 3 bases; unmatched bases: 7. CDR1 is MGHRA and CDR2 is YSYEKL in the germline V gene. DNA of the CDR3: TGCGCCAGCAGCCAAGACATTGGGGCGGGGGAAGAGACCCAGTACTTC. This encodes CASSQDIGAGEETQYF.

Here the CDR3 reads CATAGQGPSDEQFF. CDR3 nucleotide sequence: TGTGCCACCGCTGGACAGGGCCCTTCGGATGAGCAGTTCTTC. This chain links TRBV24-1 with TRBJ2-1, with TRBD1 matching over 8 bases. The J segment lost 8 bases and the V segment lost 9 bases, leaving 11 bases of the junction unmatched. This CDR3 spans 14 amino acids. CDR1 KGHDR and CDR2 SFDVKD come from the germline V gene.

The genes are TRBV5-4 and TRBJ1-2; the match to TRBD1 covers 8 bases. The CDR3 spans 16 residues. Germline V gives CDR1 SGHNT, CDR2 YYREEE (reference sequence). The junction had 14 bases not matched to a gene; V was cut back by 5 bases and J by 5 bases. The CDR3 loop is CASRNQGAVGKYGYTF. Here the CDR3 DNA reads TGTGCCAGCAGAAACCAGGGGGCCGTCGGCAAATATGGCTACACCTTC. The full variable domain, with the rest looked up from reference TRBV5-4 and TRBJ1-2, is ETGVTQSPTHLIKTRGQQVTLRCSSQSGHNTVSWYQQALGQGPQFIFQYYREEENGRGNFPPRFSGLQFPNYSSELNVNALELDDSALYLCASRNQGAVGKYGYTFGSGTRLTVV.

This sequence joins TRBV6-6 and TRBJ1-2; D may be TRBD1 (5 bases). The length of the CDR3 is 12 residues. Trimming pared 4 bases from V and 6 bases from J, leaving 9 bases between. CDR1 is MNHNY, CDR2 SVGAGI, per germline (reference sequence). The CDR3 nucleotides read TGTGCCAGCAGTTTTGGGGCAGATGGCTACACCTTC. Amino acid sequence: CASSFGADGYTF.

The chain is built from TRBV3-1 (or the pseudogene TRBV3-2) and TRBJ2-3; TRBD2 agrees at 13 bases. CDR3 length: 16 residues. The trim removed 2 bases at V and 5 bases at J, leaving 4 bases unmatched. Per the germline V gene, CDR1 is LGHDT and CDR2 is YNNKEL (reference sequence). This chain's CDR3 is CASSQTTSGGGDTQYF. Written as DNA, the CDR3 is TGTGCCAGCAGCCAAACCACTAGCGGGGGGGGAGATACGCAGTATTTT.

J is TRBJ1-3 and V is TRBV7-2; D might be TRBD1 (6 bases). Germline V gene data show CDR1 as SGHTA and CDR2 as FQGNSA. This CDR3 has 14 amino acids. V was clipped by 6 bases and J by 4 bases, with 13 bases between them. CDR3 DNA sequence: TGTGCCAGCAGACCGACAGGAGGCGGAAACACCATATATTTT. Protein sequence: CASRPTGGGNTIYF.

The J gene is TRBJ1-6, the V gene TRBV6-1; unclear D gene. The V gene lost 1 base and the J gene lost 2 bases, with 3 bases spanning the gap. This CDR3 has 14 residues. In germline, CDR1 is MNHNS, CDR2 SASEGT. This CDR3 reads CASSEGTYNSPLHF. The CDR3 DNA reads TGTGCCAGCAGTGAAGGTACCTATAATTCACCCCTCCACTTT.

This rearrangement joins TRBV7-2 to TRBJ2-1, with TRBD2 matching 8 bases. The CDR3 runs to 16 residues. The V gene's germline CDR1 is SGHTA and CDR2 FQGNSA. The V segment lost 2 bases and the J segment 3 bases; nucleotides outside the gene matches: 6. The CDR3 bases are TGTGCCAGCAGCTTACAGTCGGGGGGGGGCTACAATGAGCAGTTCTTC. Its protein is CASSLQSGGGYNEQFF.

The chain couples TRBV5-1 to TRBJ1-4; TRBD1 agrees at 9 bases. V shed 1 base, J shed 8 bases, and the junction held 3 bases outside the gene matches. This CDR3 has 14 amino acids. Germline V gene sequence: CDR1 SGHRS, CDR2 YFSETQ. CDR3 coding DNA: TGCGCCAGCAGCTTGCTGGGACAGGGAGAAAAACTGTTTTTT. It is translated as CASSLLGQGEKLFF.

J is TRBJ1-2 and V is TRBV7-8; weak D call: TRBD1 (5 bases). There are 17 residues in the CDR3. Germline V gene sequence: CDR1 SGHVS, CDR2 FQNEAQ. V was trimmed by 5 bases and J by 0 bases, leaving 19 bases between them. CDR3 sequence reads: CASSPEPRTLPNYGYTF. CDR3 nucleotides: TGTGCCAGCAGCCCTGAGCCAAGGACACTTCCTAACTATGGCTACACCTTC.

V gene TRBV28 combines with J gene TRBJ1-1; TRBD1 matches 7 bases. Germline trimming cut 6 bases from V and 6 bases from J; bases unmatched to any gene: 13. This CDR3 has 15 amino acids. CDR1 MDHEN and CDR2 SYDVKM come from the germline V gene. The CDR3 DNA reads TGTGCCAGCAGGCCCGATGACAGGGAATTTGCTGAAGCTTTCTTT. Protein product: CASRPDDREFAEAFF.

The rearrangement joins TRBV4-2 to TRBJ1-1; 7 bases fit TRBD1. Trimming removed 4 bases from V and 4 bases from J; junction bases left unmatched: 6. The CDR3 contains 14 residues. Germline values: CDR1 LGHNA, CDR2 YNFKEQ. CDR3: CASSPQTGSTEAFF. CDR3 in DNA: TGTGCCAGCAGCCCTCAGACAGGGAGCACTGAAGCTTTCTTT.

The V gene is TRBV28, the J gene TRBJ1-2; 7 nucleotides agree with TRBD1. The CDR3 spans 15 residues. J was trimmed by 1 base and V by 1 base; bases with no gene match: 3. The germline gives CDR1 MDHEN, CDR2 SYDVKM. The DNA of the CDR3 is TGTGCCAGCAGTTTATACAGGGGAGGTAACTATGGCTACACCTTC. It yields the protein CASSLYRGGNYGYTF.

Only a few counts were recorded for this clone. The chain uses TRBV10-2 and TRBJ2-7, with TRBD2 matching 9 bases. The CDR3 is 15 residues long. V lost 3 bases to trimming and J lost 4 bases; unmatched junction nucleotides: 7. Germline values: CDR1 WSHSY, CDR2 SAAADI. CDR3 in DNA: TGCGCCAGCAGTGAAGGGTCTAGCGGGGTGTACGAGCAGTACGTC. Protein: CASSEGSSGVYEQYV.

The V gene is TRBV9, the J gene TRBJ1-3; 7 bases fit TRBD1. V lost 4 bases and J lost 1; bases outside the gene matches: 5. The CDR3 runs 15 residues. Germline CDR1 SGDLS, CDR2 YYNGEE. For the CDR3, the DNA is TGTGCCAGCAGCCTGTCGACAGGGTCTGGAAACACCATATATTTT. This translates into CASSLSTGSGNTIYF.